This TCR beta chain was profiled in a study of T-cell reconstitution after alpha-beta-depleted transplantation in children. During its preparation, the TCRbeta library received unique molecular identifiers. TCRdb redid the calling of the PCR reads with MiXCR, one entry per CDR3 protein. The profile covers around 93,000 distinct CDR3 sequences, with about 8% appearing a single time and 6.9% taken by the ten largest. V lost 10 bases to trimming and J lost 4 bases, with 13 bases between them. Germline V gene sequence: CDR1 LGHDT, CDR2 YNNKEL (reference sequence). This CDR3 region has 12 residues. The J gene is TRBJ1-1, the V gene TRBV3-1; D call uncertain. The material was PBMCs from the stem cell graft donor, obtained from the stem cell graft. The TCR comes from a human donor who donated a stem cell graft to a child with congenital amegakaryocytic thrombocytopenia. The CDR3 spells CAICLVATEAFF. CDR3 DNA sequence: TGTGCCATCTGCTTAGTGGCCACTGAAGCTTTCTTT.